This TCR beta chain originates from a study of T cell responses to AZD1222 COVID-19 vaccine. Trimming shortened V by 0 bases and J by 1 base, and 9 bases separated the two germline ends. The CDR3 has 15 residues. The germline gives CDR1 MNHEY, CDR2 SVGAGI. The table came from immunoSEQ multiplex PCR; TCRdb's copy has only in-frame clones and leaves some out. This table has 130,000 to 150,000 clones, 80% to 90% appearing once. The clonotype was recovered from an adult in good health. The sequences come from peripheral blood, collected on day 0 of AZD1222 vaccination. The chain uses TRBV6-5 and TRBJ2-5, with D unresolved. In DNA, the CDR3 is TGTGCCAGCAGTTACTCGTCTGGCACCCAAGAGACCCAGTACTTC. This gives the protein CASSYSSGTQETQYF.